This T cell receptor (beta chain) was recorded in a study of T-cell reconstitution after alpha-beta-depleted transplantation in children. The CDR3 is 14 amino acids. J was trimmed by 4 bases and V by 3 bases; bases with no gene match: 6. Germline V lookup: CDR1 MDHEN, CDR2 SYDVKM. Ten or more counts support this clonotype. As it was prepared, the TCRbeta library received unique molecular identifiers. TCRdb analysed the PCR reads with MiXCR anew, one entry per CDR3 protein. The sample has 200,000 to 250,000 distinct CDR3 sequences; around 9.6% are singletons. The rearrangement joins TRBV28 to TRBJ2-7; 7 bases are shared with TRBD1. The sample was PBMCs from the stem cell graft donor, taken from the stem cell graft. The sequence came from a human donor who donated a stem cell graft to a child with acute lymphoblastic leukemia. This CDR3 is CASSFLDRAYEQYF. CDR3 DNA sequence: TGTGCCAGCAGTTTCCTAGACAGGGCTTACGAGCAGTACTTC. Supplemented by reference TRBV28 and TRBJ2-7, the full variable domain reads DVKVTQSSRYLVKRTGEKVFLECVQDMDHENMFWYRQDPGLGLRLIYFSYDVKMKEKGDIPEGYSVSREKKERFSLILESASTNQTSMYLCASSFLDRAYEQYFGPGTRLTVT.